Below are 21 T cell receptor beta chains sequenced from a single sample in a study of blood T cell repertoires in COVID-19. The assay was immunoSEQ multiplex PCR, and TCRdb's table has in-frame clones only and misses some. The table records about 59,000 clones, more than 60% of them present only once. Sequenced: peripheral blood. These receptors were collected from a woman in her seventies with acute or convalescent COVID-19.

V is TRBV6-2 or TRBV6-3 and J is TRBJ2-1; TRBD2 matches at 8 bases. Germline values: CDR1 MNHEY, CDR2 SVGEGT. Germline trimming cut 0 bases from V and 6 bases from J; bases unmatched to any gene: 10. This CDR3 has 17 residues. The CDR3 region is CASSYSSPGGPANEQFF. CDR3 in DNA: TGTGCCAGCAGTTACTCCTCGCCGGGGGGGCCTGCCAATGAGCAGTTCTTC.

V is TRBV7-8 and J is TRBJ2-1; 9 nucleotides match TRBD2. The CDR3 is 16 residues long. Germline CDR1 is SGHVS and CDR2 is FQNEAQ. V trimming: 2 bases; J trimming: 7 bases; junction bases outside the gene matches: 9. The DNA for the CDR3 is TGTGCCAGCAGCTTAACGGCGGGGGGGCATCGGAATGAGCAGTTCTTC. This translates into CASSLTAGGHRNEQFF.

The V gene is TRBV10-3, the J gene TRBJ1-1, with D possibly being TRBD1 (5 bases). The CDR3 length is 14 residues. V was pared by 6 bases and J by 1 base, with 12 bases between. Per germline, CDR1 ENHRY and CDR2 SYGVKD. CDR3 sequence: CAIRGTTENTEAFF. In DNA, the CDR3 is TGTGCCATCAGGGGTACGACAGAGAACACTGAAGCTTTCTTT.

This chain uses TRBV18 with TRBJ1-1, with unresolved D. The CDR3 loop spans 13 amino acids. With 6 bases removed from V and 0 bases from J, the gap between germline ends came to 8 bases. The germline CDR1 and CDR2 sequences are KGHSH and LQKENI. Written as DNA, the CDR3 is TGTGCCAGCTCCCCGCAGATGAACACTGAAGCTTTCTTT. Translating gives CASSPQMNTEAFF.

The chain couples TRBV19 to TRBJ1-5; D possibly corresponds to TRBD1 (5 bases). This CDR3 is 16 amino acids long. Germline-derived CDR1 and CDR2 are LNHDA and SQIVND (reference sequence). The V and J ends lost 1 base and 4 bases respectively, with 14 bases between them. The chain's CDR3 is CASSIATGGINQPQHF. CDR3 nucleotides: TGTGCCAGTAGTATAGCAACCGGGGGAATAAATCAGCCCCAGCATTTT. Variable domain in full (rest from reference TRBV19 and TRBJ1-5): DGGITQSPKYLFRKEGQNVTLSCEQNLNHDAMYWYRQDPGQGLRLIYYSQIVNDFQKGDIAEGYSVSREKKESFPLTVTSAQKNPTAFYLCASSIATGGINQPQHFGDGTRLSIL.

This sequence joins TRBV6-5 and TRBJ2-3, with TRBD2 as a possible D gene (7 bases). V lost 7 bases and J 4 bases, leaving 15 bases between the germline ends. This CDR3 comprises 14 residues. Germline V lookup: CDR1 MNHEY, CDR2 SVGAGI. CDR3 in DNA: TGTGCCAGCACCATAGGGGGGGAGGCAGATACGCAGTATTTT. It codes for CASTIGGEADTQYF.

This chain links TRBV5-5 with TRBJ2-2, with D hard to call. The CDR3 extends over 16 amino acids. CDR1 and CDR2 from the germline V gene are SGHKS and YYEKEE (reference sequence). Trimming stripped 6 bases from V and 3 bases from J, with 18 bases between. CDR3 DNA: TGTGCCAGCACCCTAGTGAGGTTTGGAGACACCGGGGAGCTGTTTTTT. Protein product: CASTLVRFGDTGELFF.

This clone was seen more than once but under ten times. V usage is TRBV5-1 and J usage is TRBJ1-6; 11 positions match TRBD1. V was pared by 4 bases and J by 11 bases, with 8 bases of the junction left unmatched. The CDR3 has 15 residues. Germline lookup yields CDR1 SGHRS and CDR2 YFSETQ. CDR3 sequence: CASSLGQGALAPLHF. DNA for the CDR3: TGCGCCAGCAGCCTCGGACAGGGGGCCTTGGCACCCCTCCACTTT.

This clone appeared a few times. The J gene is TRBJ1-2, the V gene TRBV4-1; D is undetermined. Germline values: CDR1 MGHRA, CDR2 YSYEKL. V gave up 0 bases and J gave up 3 bases, with 8 bases separating them. The CDR3 is 14 amino acids. CDR3 sequence: CASSQDTGYYGYTF. The DNA for the CDR3 is TGCGCCAGCAGCCAAGATACGGGGTACTATGGCTACACCTTC.

Only a few counts were recorded for this clone. CDR3: CASSARGLGEQYF. CDR3 sequence (DNA): TGTGCCAGCAGCGCCAGGGGGCTGGGCGAGCAGTACTTC. The rearrangement uses TRBV9 and TRBJ2-7; 8 positions agree with TRBD1. This CDR3 spans 13 amino acids. V trimming: 3 bases; J trimming: 6 bases; junction bases outside the gene matches: 5. The germline V gene encodes CDR1 SGDLS and CDR2 YYNGEE.

In DNA, the CDR3 is TGTGCCAGCAGTTCGGACAGCCCTAGCACAGATACGCAGTATTTT. It translates to CASSSDSPSTDTQYF. The rearrangement joins TRBV6-6 to TRBJ2-3; maybe TRBD1 (6 bases). CDR1 MNHNY and CDR2 SVGAGI come from the germline V gene (reference sequence). The CDR3 extends over 15 amino acids. The V and J ends lost 4 bases and 0 bases respectively, with 11 bases between them.

The chain uses TRBV6-5 and TRBJ1-2; TRBD1 aligns across 9 bases. The germline CDR1 and CDR2 sequences are MNHEY and SVGAGI. Germline trimming cut 5 bases from V and 1 base from J; bases unmatched to any gene: 5. This CDR3 region has 15 residues. CDR3 in DNA: TGTGCCAGCAGTAACGGACAGGGGATTAACTATGGCTACACCTTC. Its translation: CASSNGQGINYGYTF.

The gene calls are TRBV30 and TRBJ1-1; D call uncertain. This CDR3 has 14 amino acids. Trimming cost V 3 bases and J 0 bases, with 11 bases left between them. Per germline, CDR1 GTSNPN and CDR2 SVGIG (reference sequence). This CDR3 is CAWSPGSMNTEAFF. CDR3 bases: TGTGCCTGGAGCCCAGGCAGCATGAACACTGAAGCTTTCTTT.

V usage is TRBV7-9 and J usage is TRBJ2-3; 9 positions match TRBD1. V shed 4 bases and J 3 bases; nucleotides not matched to a gene: 5. CDR3 length equals 15 residues. Germline values: CDR1 SEHNR, CDR2 FQNEAQ (reference sequence). The CDR3 loop reads CASSSRGTGTDTQYF. In DNA form, the CDR3 reads TGTGCCAGCAGCTCACGCGGGACAGGGACAGATACGCAGTATTTT.

This chain links TRBV24-1 with TRBJ2-3, with 9 bases matching TRBD2. This CDR3 region has 16 residues. V was pared by 2 bases and J by 4 bases, with 6 bases of the junction left unmatched. Germline V gives CDR1 KGHDR, CDR2 SFDVKD. The CDR3 sequence: CATSDWRAGGSDTQYF. The CDR3, as DNA: TGTGCCACCAGTGATTGGAGAGCGGGGGGATCAGATACGCAGTATTTT.

The rearrangement uses TRBV27 and TRBJ1-5; possible D gene TRBD1, 5 bases. Germline V gives CDR1 MNHEY, CDR2 SMNVEV (reference sequence). The CDR3 has 15 amino acids. Trimming removed 3 bases at V and 0 bases at J, with 9 bases between. CDR3 sequence (DNA): TGTGCCAGCAGTTTTGGGGCCTATAGCAATCAGCCCCAGCATTTT. It translates to CASSFGAYSNQPQHF.

This rearrangement joins TRBV3-1 (or the pseudogene TRBV3-2) to TRBJ2-3, with 11 bases aligning to TRBD2. V shed 4 bases and J 4 bases; nucleotides not matched to a gene: 4. The CDR3 is 15 residues long. CDR1 is LGHDT and CDR2 is YNNKEL in the germline V gene (reference sequence). The CDR3 bases are TGTGCCAGCAGCCCTAGCGGGGGGCCGGCAGATACGCAGTATTTT. This encodes CASSPSGGPADTQYF.

The sample holds a few counts of this clone. The chain couples TRBV3-1 (or the pseudogene TRBV3-2) to TRBJ1-4; maybe TRBD1 (6 bases). The CDR3 sequence is 15 residues long. The V end was cut by 4 bases, the J end by 8 bases, with 17 bases between. Germline lookup yields CDR1 LGHDT and CDR2 YNNKEL (reference sequence). CDR3 sequence (DNA): TGTGCCAGCAGCCGGGTTCGGGACATGCGGGAAAAACTGTTTTTT. This translates into CASSRVRDMREKLFF.

This clone was counted only a few times. The CDR3 loop reads CASSSRTSGGQTRETQYF. The CDR3 region has the DNA TGTGCCAGCTCATCCCGGACTAGCGGGGGCCAGACACGAGAGACCCAGTACTTC. The V gene is TRBV18, the J gene TRBJ2-5, with 13 bases aligning to TRBD2. Germline V gene data show CDR1 as KGHSH and CDR2 as LQKENI. V dropped 5 bases and J dropped 4; count of bases not matched to a gene: 13. This CDR3 spans 18 amino acids.

The table lists this clone with a few counts. This chain joins TRBV5-5 and TRBJ1-2; D call uncertain. This CDR3 is built from 13 residues. Trimming left V 2 bases short and J 4 bases short, with 9 bases between. Germline-derived CDR1 and CDR2 are SGHKS and YYEKEE (reference sequence). CDR3 coding DNA: TGTGCCAGCAGCTTCTCGGGAAGCTATGGCTACACCTTC. Translated, it gives CASSFSGSYGYTF.

The chain uses TRBV4-1 and TRBJ2-2; maybe TRBD2 (6 bases). Germline lookup yields CDR1 MGHRA and CDR2 YSYEKL. This CDR3 region has 16 residues. The germline V and J ends were trimmed by 3 bases and 0 bases, with 11 bases remaining between them. The CDR3 loop is CASSQRGVANTGELFF. The CDR3 DNA is TGCGCCAGCAGCCAGCGCGGGGTTGCGAACACCGGGGAGCTGTTTTTT.